This TCR beta chain was found in a study of blood T cell repertoires in COVID-19 (dated by TCRdb to the early 2020s). A note on the overall study: Samples covering the acute and convalescent phases of COVID-19 were provided by collaborators in the United States, Italy and Spain. The prospective study material was composed of cDNA or gDNA derived from T cells, B-cell-depleted T cells, or PBMCs. Deeply sampled blood TCRbeta repertoires from subjects exposed to, actively infected with, or recovered from COVID-19 were included in the dataset. The repertoires were released in a freely available public database intended as a resource for research on the immune response to SARS-CoV-2. The samples were drawn from the first 160 participants of the ongoing ImmuneRACE study and from 950 to 1,500 subjects provided by 6 global collaborators. Sample metadata almost always included a de-identified subject ID, COVID-19 status, age in years and sex. Where available, HLA class I and class II types were taken from metadata supplied by the sample provider and were not determined by assay-based typing. General findings and caveats noted by the study authors: The amount of clinical and demographic metadata varied by source and participant and was provided uncurated.

TCRbeta CDR3 regions were amplified from genomic DNA by means of the immunoSEQ Assay, a bias-controlled multiplex PCR. The published analysis was carried out like this. Within the assay, amplification of reference gene primers was used to estimate how many nucleated cells each sample contained. Sequence reads were collapsed and filtered to measure the absolute abundance of every unique TCRbeta CDR3 rearrangement. For each sample, productive Simpson clonality was calculated by taking the square root of Simpson's diversity index across productive rearrangements. TCRdb holds this immuneACCESS table with in-frame rearrangements only. Some clones are missing; in checked studies, unresolved V genes explain under half, and the rest has no known cause. Clone size and the V and J calls come from that table; the DNA yielded D and trimming. The sample includes 290,000 or so clones, with roughly 87% observed a single time. The ten top clones hold less than 2.5% of the sample.

Whole blood was collected in K2EDTA tubes by collaborating institutions according to the institutions' own protocols. For TCRbeta analysis, collaborators shipped samples as frozen whole blood, isolated PBMCs, or DNA extracted from either of those sample types. About this clone itself: Its antigen remains undetermined. Base qualities are not at hand, and no much larger clone is one base apart.

Sequenced material: peripheral blood. This TCR was recovered from a man younger than 35 with active or convalescent COVID-19.

CDR3 sequence: CASSESVLAGSFQYF. The nucleotide sequence reads as follows: TGTGCCAGCAGTGAATCAGTCCTAGCGGGATCATTTCAGTACTTC. The V and J genes are TRBV6-1 and TRBJ2-7; the central 9 bases match TRBD2. The CDR3 contains 15 residues, cysteine and phenylalanine counted. Of the read, only the CDR3 DNA is kept; its 45 bases are in frame from base 1. Unmatched junction bases come to 12, with V trimmed by 2 bases and J by 10 bases. CDR1 and CDR2 are read off the germline V gene as MNHNS and SASEGT.